The 27 T cell receptor beta chains given below trace back to one sample, sequenced in a study of glioma-infiltrating T cells after dendritic cell vaccination. The table came from immunoSEQ multiplex PCR; TCRdb's copy has only in-frame clones and leaves some out. The table has around 100,000 clones, roughly 76% seen once. Sample: blood, taken before dendritic cell vaccination. Source of these receptors: a human donor with glioblastoma.

CDR3 sequence reads: CASRQRDGGLGETQYF. For the CDR3, the DNA is TGTGCCAGCAGACAGCGAGACGGGGGGTTAGGAGAGACCCAGTACTTC. The chain employs TRBV27 and TRBJ2-5, with TRBD2 identical over 7 bases. CDR1 MNHEY and CDR2 SMNVEV come from the germline V gene (reference sequence). V gave up 6 bases and J gave up 4 bases; unmatched junction bases: 14. The CDR3 spans 16 residues.

This chain uses TRBV5-6 with TRBJ2-5; TRBD2 is a possible D gene (7 bases). The CDR3 sequence is 15 residues long. V was shortened by 4 bases and J by 5 bases, with 18 bases between the two germline ends. Germline CDR1 is SGHDT and CDR2 is YYEEEE. In nucleotides, the CDR3 is TGTGCCAGCAGCCCCCCACCGGGGGGCGCGGAGACCCAGTACTTC. Residues: CASSPPPGGAETQYF. Based on the CDR3 plus reference TRBV5-6 and TRBJ2-5, the full variable domain is DAGVTQSPTHLIKTRGQQVTLRCSPKSGHDTVSWYQQALGQGPQFIFQYYEEEERQRGNFPDRFSGHQFPNYSSELNVNALLLGDSALYLCASSPPPGGAETQYFGPGTRLLVL.

The chain couples TRBV4-1 to TRBJ1-5; D not certain. Deletions cut 4 bases from V and 3 bases from J, with 13 bases between. The CDR3 is 15 amino acids. The germline V gene encodes CDR1 MGHRA and CDR2 YSYEKL. The CDR3 coding sequence is TGCGCCAGCAGCCCGACGGCACAGTCCAATCAGCCCCAGCATTTT. It yields the protein CASSPTAQSNQPQHF.

The rearrangement joins TRBV15 to TRBJ1-2; D may be TRBD1 (5 bases). Trimming took off 3 bases at V and 4 bases at J, with 12 bases between the two ends. This CDR3 comprises 14 residues. Germline loops: CDR1 LNHNV, CDR2 YYDKDF (reference sequence). For the CDR3, the DNA is TGTGCCACCAGCAGCGCGGGGGGTCGCTATGGCTACACCTTC. This codes for CATSSAGGRYGYTF.

This chain links TRBV6-5 with TRBJ2-3; TRBD2 is a possible D gene (6 bases). CDR1 and CDR2 (germline): MNHEY, SVGAGI. This CDR3 has 15 residues. V dropped 4 bases and J dropped 5 bases, with 16 bases sitting between them. The CDR3 nucleotides read TGTGCCAGCAGTTCCTCATGGCGGGGCGGAGATACGCAGTATTTT. Translated, it gives CASSSSWRGGDTQYF.

The chain employs TRBV5-1 and TRBJ2-3; TRBD2 matches at 11 bases. The junction had 13 bases not matched to a gene; V was cut back by 4 bases and J by 6 bases. This CDR3 spans 17 amino acids. Germline-derived CDR1 and CDR2 are SGHRS and YFSETQ. The CDR3 is CASSARLAGRVVDTQYF. The CDR3 DNA is TGCGCCAGCAGCGCCCGACTAGCGGGGAGAGTTGTGGATACGCAGTATTTT.

This chain links TRBV7-2 with TRBJ1-1, with D uncertain. This CDR3 comprises 13 residues. V lost 5 bases and J lost 0, with 7 bases in between. From germline, CDR1 is SGHTA and CDR2 FQGNSA. This CDR3 is CASSPVLNTEAFF. CDR3 nucleotides: TGTGCCAGCAGCCCCGTATTGAACACTGAAGCTTTCTTT.

The genes are TRBV7-2 and TRBJ1-2; no reliable D call. The CDR3 is 11 amino acids. V dropped 6 bases and J dropped 5 bases, with 7 bases sitting between them. The germline gives CDR1 SGHTA, CDR2 FQGNSA. The CDR3 DNA follows: TGTGCCAGCAGTAGAGATTATGGCTACACCTTC. It translates to CASSRDYGYTF.

The chain is built from TRBV10-3 and TRBJ1-1; 9 nucleotides line up with TRBD1. CDR1 and CDR2 from the germline V gene are ENHRY and SYGVKD. This CDR3 is 12 amino acids long. After removal of 8 bases from V and 11 bases from J, the junction contained 9 bases not matched to a gene. The CDR3, as DNA: TGTGCCATCCTAAACGGGACAGGGTGGGCTTTCTTT. It codes for CAILNGTGWAFF.

Worth noting for this clone: Germline and junction disagree at one end, which may indicate a read error. Other DNA variants within this sample encode the same CDR3. V gene TRBV7-7 combines with J gene TRBJ2-3, with D possibly TRBD2 on 6 matching bases. Germline CDR1 and CDR2: SSHAT and FNYEAQ (reference sequence). The CDR3 extends over 14 amino acids. Here the CDR3 DNA reads TGCGCTAGCAGCCCCTCGGGGGGCACAGATACGCAGTATTTT. Translated: CASSPSGGTDTQYF.

A few counts support this clone. CDR3 protein: CASSRGGLGETQYF. CDR3 nucleotides: TGTGCCAGCAGCCGAGGGGGATTAGGGGAGACCCAGTACTTC. The V and J genes are TRBV7-6 and TRBJ2-5, with D perhaps TRBD1 (6 bases). The CDR3 runs 14 residues. V dropped 5 bases and J dropped 5 bases, with 15 bases sitting between them. Germline CDR1 SGHVS, CDR2 FNYEAQ.

The chain uses TRBV5-4 and TRBJ2-1, with TRBD2 matching 8 bases. Losses at the gene ends were 6 bases for V and 7 bases for J; bases not matched to a gene: 12. Germline V CDR1 and CDR2: SGHNT, YYREEE (reference sequence). The CDR3 loop spans 15 amino acids. The CDR3 region has the DNA TGTGCCAGCACCCGCGGACGGGGGGGCACGAATGAGCAGTTCTTC. Its translation is CASTRGRGGTNEQFF.

This clone was detected only once. The J gene is TRBJ1-1, the V gene TRBV19; D gene uncertain. V lost 4 bases, J lost 4 bases, and 13 bases lay in between. The CDR3 runs 14 residues. The germline V gene encodes CDR1 LNHDA and CDR2 SQIVND (reference sequence). The CDR3 DNA reads TGTGCCAGTAGTACTACTATTTTGGGCACTGAAGCTTTCTTT. Encoded protein: CASSTTILGTEAFF.

The V call is TRBV7-8, the J call TRBJ2-5, with 8 bases aligning to TRBD1. The J call may be mistaken, given a closer DNA end match to TRBJ2-7. The CDR3 is 14 amino acids. CDR1 is SGHVS, CDR2 FQNEAQ, per germline. The CDR3 protein is CASSIRDRTYEQYF. In nucleotides, the CDR3 is TGTGCCAGCAGCATTCGGGACAGGACCTACGAGCAGTACTTC.

V and J are TRBV11-2 and TRBJ2-3, with TRBD1 matching over 7 bases. The CDR3 runs to 16 residues. The junction had 5 bases not matched to a gene; V was cut back by 0 bases and J by 2 bases. Germline-derived CDR1 and CDR2 are SGHAT and FQNNGV. The CDR3 DNA is TGTGCCAGCAGCTTAGACGACGGGACAGCCACAGATACGCAGTATTTT. Its translation is CASSLDDGTATDTQYF. Variable domain in full (rest from reference TRBV11-2 and TRBJ2-3): EAGVAQSPRYKIIEKRQSVAFWCNPISGHATLYWYQQILGQGPKLLIQFQNNGVVDDSQLPKDRFSAERLKGVDSTLKIQPAKLEDSAVYLCASSLDDGTATDTQYFGPGTRLTVL.

The chain carries TRBV9 and TRBJ1-1; tentatively, D is TRBD1 (5 bases). The V end was cut by 0 bases, the J end by 2 bases, with 14 bases between. The length of the CDR3 is 16 residues. Germline values: CDR1 SGDLS, CDR2 YYNGEE. The CDR3 reads CASSVEGEGTNTEAFF. The CDR3, as DNA: TGTGCCAGCAGCGTAGAGGGTGAGGGGACTAACACTGAAGCTTTCTTT.

The chain joins TRBV6-5 to TRBJ2-1, with 10 bases matching TRBD2. V shed 4 bases and J 5 bases; nucleotides not matched to a gene: 8. CDR1 MNHEY and CDR2 SVGAGI come from the germline V gene. This CDR3 contains 16 residues. The CDR3, as DNA: TGTGCCAGCAGTTCCTGGGGTAGCGGGGGGAACAATGAGCAGTTCTTC. The encoded protein is CASSSWGSGGNNEQFF.

The chain carries TRBV11-2 and TRBJ1-3; 8 nucleotides line up with TRBD1. Germline CDR1 reads SGHAT; CDR2 reads FQNNGV. The V and J ends lost 5 bases and 3 bases, in that order; junction bases with no gene match: 6. CDR3 length: 15 amino acids. The CDR3: CASSRTGTDGNTIYF. In DNA, the CDR3 is TGTGCCAGCAGCAGGACAGGGACAGATGGAAACACCATATATTTT.

This chain links TRBV5-4 with TRBJ2-5; unclear D gene. Germline values: CDR1 SGHNT, CDR2 YYREEE (reference sequence). The V gene lost 4 bases and the J gene lost 5 bases, with 15 bases spanning the gap. The CDR3 is 14 residues long. This CDR3 is CASSQLSSRETQYF. CDR3 nucleotide sequence: TGTGCCAGCAGCCAACTGAGCTCCAGGGAGACCCAGTACTTC. Full variable domain (missing parts from reference TRBV5-4 and TRBJ2-5): ETGVTQSPTHLIKTRGQQVTLRCSSQSGHNTVSWYQQALGQGPQFIFQYYREEENGRGNFPPRFSGLQFPNYSSELNVNALELDDSALYLCASSQLSSRETQYFGPGTRLLVL.

The chain is built from TRBV6-1 and TRBJ2-1; D might be TRBD1 (6 bases). The CDR3 extends over 14 amino acids. V was clipped by 10 bases and J by 4 bases, with 17 bases between them. Germline CDR1 is MNHNS and CDR2 is SASEGT. This CDR3 is CATSGESEYNEQFF. CDR3 in DNA: TGTGCCACCTCAGGGGAATCGGAATACAATGAGCAGTTCTTC.

This sequence joins TRBV6-5 and TRBJ1-2, with TRBD1 matching over 9 bases. The germline gives CDR1 MNHEY, CDR2 SVGAGI. J lost 3 bases, V lost 5 bases, and 4 bases had no gene match. CDR3 length: 14 residues. The CDR3: CASSHRDRDYGYTF. In DNA, the CDR3 is TGTGCCAGCAGTCACCGGGACAGGGACTATGGCTACACCTTC.

In this sample, this clone turned up many times. The chain employs TRBV11-3 and TRBJ2-5, with TRBD1 matching 7 bases. This CDR3 spans 15 amino acids. V lost 5 bases and J lost 0; bases outside the gene matches: 6. CDR1 is SGHNT, CDR2 YENEEA, per germline. The CDR3 DNA reads TGTGCCAGCAGCCCCAGAGGGGGCTACCAAGAGACCCAGTACTTC. Its protein is CASSPRGGYQETQYF.

This clone turned up a few times. This chain links TRBV30 with TRBJ1-3; D remains ambiguous. Trimming cost V 2 bases and J 3 bases, with 5 bases left between them. Per germline, CDR1 GTSNPN and CDR2 SVGIG (reference sequence). The length of the CDR3 is 12 residues. CDR3 amino acids: CAWSSGGNTIYF. CDR3 DNA: TGTGCCTGGAGTTCAGGTGGAAACACCATATATTTT.

V gene TRBV27 combines with J gene TRBJ2-1; 7 bases are a match to TRBD2. Germline V CDR1 and CDR2: MNHEY, SMNVEV (reference sequence). This CDR3 region has 14 residues. V shed 2 bases, J shed 4 bases, and the junction held 2 bases outside the gene matches. The DNA for the CDR3 is TGTGCCAGCAGTTTAAGGGAGGGTTACAATGAGCAGTTCTTC. Protein product: CASSLREGYNEQFF.

J is TRBJ2-2 and V is TRBV30; no firm D call. Deletions cut 5 bases from V and 6 bases from J, with 13 bases between. CDR3 length: 13 amino acids. Germline V gene lookup returns CDR1 GTSNPN and CDR2 SVGIG (reference sequence). For the CDR3, the DNA is TGTGCCTGGGACACCCCAGGCGCCGGGGAGCTGTTTTTT. Translated: CAWDTPGAGELFF.

The rearrangement joins TRBV5-4 to TRBJ2-1, with 7 nucleotides matching TRBD2. Germline trimming cut 0 bases from V and 7 bases from J; bases unmatched to any gene: 4. The CDR3 runs to 14 residues. From germline, CDR1 is SGHNT and CDR2 YYREEE (reference sequence). The CDR3 nucleotides read TGTGCCAGCAGCTTGGAAGCGGGGAGGAATGAGCAGTTCTTC. Encoded protein: CASSLEAGRNEQFF.

This rearrangement joins TRBV29-1 to TRBJ2-5; 10 bases agree with TRBD2. The germline CDR1 and CDR2 sequences are SQVTM and ANQGSEA. The CDR3 is made up of 15 amino acids. J was trimmed by 4 bases and V by 1 base; bases with no gene match: 6. CDR3 in DNA: TGCAGCGTTGAAGGTCAGCGGGGGGGAGGAGAGACCCAGTACTTC. Translation: CSVEGQRGGGETQYF. The whole variable domain, remainder taken from reference TRBV29-1 and TRBJ2-5, is SAVISQKPSRDICQRGTSLTIQCQVDSQVTMMFWYRQQPGQSLTLIATANQGSEATYESGFVIDKFPISRPNLTFSTLTVSNMSPEDSSIYLCSVEGQRGGGETQYFGPGTRLLVL.